This T cell receptor (beta chain) derives from a study of blood T cell repertoires in COVID-19. As for the study in general: Both acute and convalescent COVID-19 samples were obtained from the United States, Italy and Spain. From T cells, B-cell-depleted T cells, or PBMCs came the material, which was cDNA or gDNA.

The CDR3 is 16 amino acids. Germline V gene sequence: CDR1 ENHRY, CDR2 SYGVKD. V was clipped by 0 bases and J by 5 bases, with 14 bases between them. In the original analysis: By means of reference gene primer amplification, nucleated cell counts were estimated. The method was immunoSEQ multiplex PCR; TCRdb's version includes in-frame clones alone and lacks a portion of them. Clone size and V and J calls were adopted from that table, with D and trimming inferred from the DNA. The table shows about 310,000 clones, with roughly 84% occurring only once. The sequencing sample was made of peripheral blood. This receptor was taken from a man between 50 and 59 years old with active or convalescent COVID-19. This rearrangement joins TRBV10-3 to TRBJ2-1, with D possibly matching TRBD1 (6 bases). The DNA of the CDR3 is TGTGCCATCAGTGAGTCCTCCCTCCGGGACAACAATGAGCAGTTCTTC. This encodes CAISESSLRDNNEQFF.